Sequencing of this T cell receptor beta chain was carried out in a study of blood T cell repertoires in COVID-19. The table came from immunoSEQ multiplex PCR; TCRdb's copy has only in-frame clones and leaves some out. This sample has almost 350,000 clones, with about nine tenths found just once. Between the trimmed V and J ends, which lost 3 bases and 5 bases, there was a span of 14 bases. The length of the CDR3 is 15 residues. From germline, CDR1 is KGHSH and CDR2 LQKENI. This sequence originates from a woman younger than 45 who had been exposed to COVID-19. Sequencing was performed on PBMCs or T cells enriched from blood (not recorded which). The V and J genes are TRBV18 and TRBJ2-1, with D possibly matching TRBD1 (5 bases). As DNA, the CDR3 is TGTGCCAGCTCACCTGAGCCAGGGATGAACAATGAGCAGTTCTTC. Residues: CASSPEPGMNNEQFF.